A selection of T cell receptor beta chains follows, all from one sample in a study of blood T cells in healthy people across ages. TCRdb re-derived calls from the 5' RACE reads in MiXCR, one entry per CDR3 protein. This table has about 800,000 distinct CDR3 sequences, 35% to 50% appearing once. The specimen sequenced was blood. The receptors here all came from an elderly man in good health. The CDR3 runs from the conserved cysteine through the conserved F or W. A D gene is named only where the DNA matches it firmly. Expanded clones are given a class, and other clones once, few, many or no size at all.

>NA|TRBJ2-4|TRBV11-2|NA
TGTGCCAGCAGCCCCGTGGGGGGCCGGAACATTCAGTACTTC
CASSPVGGRNIQYF
>NA|TRBJ1-1|TRBV4-2|TRBD1
TGTGCCAGCAGCCAACCCCCGGGACAGATAATGAACACTGAAGCTTTCTTT
CASSQPPGQIMNTEAFF
>NA|TRBJ1-2|TRBV21-1|NA
TGTGCCAGCAGCAACAACAGGGTAGGAAACTATGGCTACACCTTC
CASSNNRVGNYGYTF
>NA|TRBJ2-7|TRBV27|TRBD2
TGTGCCAGCAGTTTAGGAGCGGGAGGTCTACCCGAGCAGTACTTC
CASSLGAGGLPEQYF
>NA|TRBJ2-1|TRBV12-3/TRBV12-4|NA
TGTGCCAGCAGTGGACTAAGCGTCGATGAGCAGTTCTTC
CASSGLSVDEQFF
>NA|TRBJ2-5|TRBV29-1|TRBD2
TGCAGCGTTGGGGGGGGTAGCGGCAAATACAATGAGCAGTACTTC
CSVGGGSGKYNEQYF
>NA|TRBJ2-3|TRBV20-1|TRBD2
TGCAGTGCTTTACCAGCGGGAGTAGAAGATACGCAGTATTTT
CSALPAGVEDTQYF
>few|TRBJ2-2|TRBV9|TRBD2
TGTGCCAGCAGCGTCTTTTCTAGCGGGAGGAACACCGGGGAGCTGTTTTTT
CASSVFSSGRNTGELFF
>NA|TRBJ2-3|TRBV6-5|NA
TGTGCCAGCAGCCTTCTATTTAGCACAGATACGCAGTATTTT
CASSLLFSTDTQYF
>few|TRBJ1-1|TRBV3-1|NA
TGTGCCAGCAGCCCCCCGGGGGAGTTGACTGAAGCTTTCTTT
CASSPPGELTEAFF
>once|TRBJ2-1|TRBV6-1|NA
TGTGCCAGCAGTGAATATAGTGGGGATCAGGCGTTCTTC
CASSEYSGDQAFF
>NA|TRBJ2-3|TRBV11-2|NA
TGTGCCAGCAGCTTAGTCATGGGTACCACAGATACGCAGTATTTT
CASSLVMGTTDTQYF
>once|TRBJ2-3|TRBV5-6|NA
TGTGCCAGCAGCGTTGGGCCCGGAAGGAATACGCAGTATTTT
CASSVGPGRNTQYF
>few|TRBJ2-7|TRBV7-2|TRBD2
TGTGCCAGCAGCTTACAAGGCGGGAGTTTCTACGAGCAGTACTTC
CASSLQGGSFYEQYF
>many|TRBJ2-3|TRBV5-1|NA
TGCGCCAGCAGCTTCGGGAGTACAGATACGCAGTATTTT
CASSFGSTDTQYF
>NA|TRBJ2-2|TRBV19|NA
TGTGCCAGTAGTAGCCACGGGGAGCTGTTTTTT
CASSSHGELFF
>NA|TRBJ2-1|TRBV7-9|NA
TGTGCCAGCAGCTTCGGGCTATACAATGAGCAGTTCTTC
CASSFGLYNEQFF
>NA|TRBJ2-7|TRBV7-2|NA
TGTGCCAGCAGCGCAGGGGAGAACTACGAGCAGTACTTC
CASSAGENYEQYF
>few|TRBJ2-7|TRBV20-1|TRBD2
TGCAGTGCTAGCGATAGCGGGAGGGCCAGTATCGAGCAGTACTTC
CSASDSGRASIEQYF
>NA|TRBJ1-1|TRBV30|NA
TGTGCCTGGAGTGTAGGCCAGGACGGTGGTGAAGCTTTCTTT
CAWSVGQDGGEAFF
>many|TRBJ2-1|TRBV5-1|NA
TGCGCCAGCAGCTCCGGGCCCGGAAACAATGAGCAGTTCTTC
CASSSGPGNNEQFF
>NA|TRBJ2-1|TRBV2|TRBD2
TGTGCCAGAGGGACTAGCGGTCACAATGAGCAGTTCTTC
CARGTSGHNEQFF
>NA|TRBJ2-5|TRBV6-6|NA
TGTGCCAGCAGTTCCCTCCCCGCAGGGCCGGGGGAGACCCAGTACTTC
CASSSLPAGPGETQYF
>NA|TRBJ2-5|TRBV7-9|NA
TGTGCCAGCAGCTTCGCGAGGGAAACACAAGAGACCCAGTACTTC
CASSFARETQETQYF
>NA|TRBJ2-5|TRBV2|NA
TGTGCCAGCAGTGGAGAGGGACTCGGGACCCAGTACTTC
CASSGEGLGTQYF
>few|TRBJ2-3|TRBV9|TRBD1
TGTGCCAGCAGCCCAGGGGGTGGGGCAGATACGCAGTATTTT
CASSPGGGADTQYF
>NA|TRBJ2-5|TRBV12-3/TRBV12-4|TRBD2
TGTGCCAGCAGTTTGATGCTAGCGGGAGGGGAAGAGACCCAGTACTTC
CASSLMLAGGEETQYF
>NA|TRBJ1-2|TRBV19|TRBD1
TGTGCCAGTAGCGAAGGGGCAGGGGGAGATGGCTACACCTTC
CASSEGAGGDGYTF
>NA|TRBJ2-1|TRBV20-1|NA
TGCAGTGCCCTGCGAGTACCGAGCTCCTACAATGAGCAGTTCTTC
CSALRVPSSYNEQFF
>NA|TRBJ2-7|TRBV27|TRBD1
TGTGCCAGCAGTTTATCGAAGGGGGCGGTCTCCTACGAGCAGTACTTC
CASSLSKGAVSYEQYF
>few|TRBJ2-5|TRBV9|NA
TGTGCCAGCAGCTCGGCGACTCTAGCGGAGACCCAGTACTTC
CASSSATLAETQYF
>few|TRBJ2-1|TRBV30|NA
TGTGCCTGGAGTGTAGGACCCTACAATGAGCAGTTCTTC
CAWSVGPYNEQFF
>NA|TRBJ2-1|TRBV15|TRBD1
TGTGCCACCTCCTTTGGACAGGAAAACAATGAGCAGTTCTTC
CATSFGQENNEQFF
>few|TRBJ2-7|TRBV28|NA
TGTGCCAGCAGTTTTAATGGACAGCACAACCCCTACGAGCAGTACTTC
CASSFNGQHNPYEQYF
>NA|TRBJ2-3|TRBV20-1|NA
TGCAGTGCAATCAACGGGGGTTCAGATACGCAGTATTTT
CSAINGGSDTQYF